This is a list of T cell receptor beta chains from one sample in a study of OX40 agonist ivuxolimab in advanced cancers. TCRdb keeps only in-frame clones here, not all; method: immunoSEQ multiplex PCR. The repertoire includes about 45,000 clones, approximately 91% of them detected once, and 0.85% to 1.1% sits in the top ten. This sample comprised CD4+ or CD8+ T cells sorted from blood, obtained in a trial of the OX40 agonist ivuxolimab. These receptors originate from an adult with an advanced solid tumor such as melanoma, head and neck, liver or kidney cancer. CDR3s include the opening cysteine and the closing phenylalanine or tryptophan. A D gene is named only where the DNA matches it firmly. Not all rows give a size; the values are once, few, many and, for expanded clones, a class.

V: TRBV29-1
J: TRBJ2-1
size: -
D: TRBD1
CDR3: CSSKTGVAGSAYNEQFF
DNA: TGCAGCTCCAAGACAGGGGTTGCCGGGAGTGCCTACAATGAGCAGTTCTTC

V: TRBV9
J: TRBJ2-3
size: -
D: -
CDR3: CASSSDFASTDTQYF
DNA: TGTGCCAGCAGCTCCGATTTCGCAAGCACAGATACGCAGTATTTT

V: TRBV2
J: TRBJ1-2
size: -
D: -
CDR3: CAGKTGFFYGYTF
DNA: TGTGCCGGCAAAACTGGGTTTTTCTATGGCTACACCTTC

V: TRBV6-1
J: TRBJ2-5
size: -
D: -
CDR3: CASSEAVGGETQYF
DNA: TGTGCCAGCAGTGAAGCGGTCGGGGGAGAGACCCAGTACTTC

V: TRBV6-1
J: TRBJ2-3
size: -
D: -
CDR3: CASKDTGTDTQYF
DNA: TGTGCCAGCAAAGACACGGGGACAGATACGCAGTATTTT

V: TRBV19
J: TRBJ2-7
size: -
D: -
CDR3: CASSRSSAYEQYF
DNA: TGTGCCAGTAGTAGGAGTAGCGCCTACGAGCAGTACTTC

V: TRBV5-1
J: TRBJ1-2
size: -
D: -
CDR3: CASSFAGAGYTF
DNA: TGCGCCAGCAGCTTTGCAGGGGCTGGCTACACCTTC

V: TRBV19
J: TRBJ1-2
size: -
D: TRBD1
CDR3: CASSVTGGSYGYTF
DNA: TGTGCCAGTAGCGTTACAGGGGGGAGCTATGGCTACACCTTC

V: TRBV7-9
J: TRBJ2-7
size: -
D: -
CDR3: CASSLLRERGYEQYF
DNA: TGTGCCAGCAGCTTATTACGGGAGAGGGGCTACGAGCAGTACTTC

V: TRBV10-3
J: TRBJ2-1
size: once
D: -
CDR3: CAISESGIKQSGYNEQFF
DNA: TGTGCCATCAGTGAGTCGGGGATCAAGCAGTCGGGGTACAATGAGCAGTTCTTC

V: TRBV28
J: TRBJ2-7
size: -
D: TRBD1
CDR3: CASRPTGGASYEQYF
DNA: TGTGCCAGCAGGCCGACAGGGGGCGCTTCCTACGAGCAGTACTTC

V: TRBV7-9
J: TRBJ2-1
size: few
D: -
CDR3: CASSLVNNEQFF
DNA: TGTGCCAGCAGCTTAGTTAACAATGAGCAGTTCTTC

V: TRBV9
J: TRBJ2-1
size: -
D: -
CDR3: CASSVAGVGREQFF
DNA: TGTGCCAGCAGCGTAGCCGGGGTGGGTCGTGAGCAGTTCTTC

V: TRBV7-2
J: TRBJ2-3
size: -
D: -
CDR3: CASSLPGEDTQYF
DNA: TGTGCCAGCAGCTTACCAGGGGAAGATACGCAGTATTTT

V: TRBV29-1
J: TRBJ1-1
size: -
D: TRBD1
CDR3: CSVEQGGTEAFF
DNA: TGCAGCGTTGAGCAGGGGGGCACTGAAGCTTTCTTT

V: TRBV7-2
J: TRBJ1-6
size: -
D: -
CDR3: CASSPGFSYNSPLHF
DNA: TGTGCCAGCAGCCCAGGGTTCTCCTATAATTCACCCCTCCACTTT

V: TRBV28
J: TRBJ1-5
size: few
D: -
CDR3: CASSLYGINQPQHF
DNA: TGTGCCAGCAGTTTATACGGCATCAATCAGCCCCAGCATTTT

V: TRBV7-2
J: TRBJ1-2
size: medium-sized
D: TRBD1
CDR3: CASSPRDRLYGYTF
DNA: TGTGCCAGCAGCCCGCGGGACAGGCTCTATGGCTACACCTTC

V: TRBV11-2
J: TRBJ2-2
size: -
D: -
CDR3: CASSLAGVGTGELFF
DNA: TGTGCCAGCAGCTTAGCGGGAGTGGGCACCGGGGAGCTGTTTTTT

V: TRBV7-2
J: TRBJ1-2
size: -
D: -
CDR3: CASSFRGEQEINYGYTF
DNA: TGTGCCAGCAGCTTCCGCGGGGAACAGGAGATTAACTATGGCTACACCTTC

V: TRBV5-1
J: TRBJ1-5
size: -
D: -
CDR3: CASSLGAGNQPQHF
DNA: TGCGCCAGCAGCTTGGGGGCGGGCAATCAGCCCCAGCATTTT